A single T cell receptor (beta chain) is shown here with its context. As yet, its antigen is unknown. The method, 5' RACE with UMI labels, was used to prepare the TRB cDNA libraries. TCRdb reprocessed the 5' RACE reads; each CDR3 protein has one entry and no DNA is given. The repertoire shows about 38,000 distinct CDR3 sequences; the top ten hold around 13%. This sample is part of a study of CXCR3-negative and CXCR3-positive naive CD8 T cells. Whole-study findings and limits: Because surface CD5 did not distinguish the naive subsets, TCR strength was inferred from TRB CDR3 properties. With respect to TRBV-TRBJ usage, naive CXCR3-negative and CXCR3-positive cells were similar; memory differed. High diversity, comparable across both naive subsets, contrasted with much lower diversity in memory CD8+ cells. Expression of CXCR3 was partially reduced after cryopreservation, and fresh PBMCs were used in most assays.

There are 14 residues in the CDR3. The V gene's germline CDR1 is SQVTM and CDR2 ANQGSEA. The clonotype originates from a human donor in good health. Some clones in this sample may be carry-over from other donors' samples. Sample: memory CD8+ T cells from blood. This chain joins TRBV29-1 and TRBJ2-7; with no DNA, the TCRdb D assignment of TRBD1 cannot be verified. This CDR3 is CSVELTGATYEQYF.